The 21 T cell receptor beta chains in this list originate from one sample, sequenced in a study of shared clonotypes between healthy human individuals. Sequenced by immunoSEQ multiplex PCR; TCRdb stores in-frame clones only, minus some. This sample yields roughly 2.1 million clones, of which about 92% are seen a single time; around 1.7% belongs to the top ten. The naive CD8 fraction comprised CD45RO-negative cells positively selected for CCR7 and excluded terminally differentiated effector memory CD45RA+ cells. Sequenced material: naive CD8+ T cells from PBMCs. The source is a man between 18 and 35 years old in good health. Some clones in this sample may be carry-over from other donors' samples.

This chain's CDR3 is CSVQLGLVEQETQYF. CDR3 sequence (DNA): TGCAGCGTTCAACTGGGACTAGTGGAACAAGAGACCCAGTACTTC. This rearrangement joins TRBV29-1 to TRBJ2-5, with TRBD2 identical over 8 bases. Germline loops: CDR1 SQVTM, CDR2 ANQGSEA. The J segment lost 2 bases and the V segment lost 5 bases, leaving 10 bases of the junction unmatched. The CDR3 is 15 residues long.

This chain uses TRBV27 with TRBJ2-7; 9 nucleotides agree with TRBD2. Germline CDR1 is MNHEY and CDR2 is SMNVEV (reference sequence). J gave up 1 base and V 7 bases, and 8 bases lay outside the gene matches. CDR3 length: 15 residues. The chain's CDR3 is CASNPGLAPSYEQYF. The CDR3 DNA reads TGTGCCAGCAATCCCGGACTAGCGCCTTCCTACGAGCAGTACTTC.

The V and J genes are TRBV4-3 and TRBJ1-1; D unclear. CDR3 length: 15 amino acids. Germline V gene data show CDR1 as LGHNA and CDR2 as YSLEER. Trimming cost V 0 bases and J 2 bases, with 10 bases left between them. The CDR3 DNA reads as TGCGCCAGCAGCCAAGATCTTGAGGTTAACACTGAAGCTTTCTTT. Amino acids: CASSQDLEVNTEAFF.

The rearrangement links TRBV27 to TRBJ1-1; possibly TRBD1 for D (5 bases). V was clipped by 2 bases and J by 5 bases, with 12 bases between them. The CDR3 sequence is 14 residues long. Germline assignment: CDR1 MNHEY and CDR2 SMNVEV (reference sequence). The CDR3 bases are TGTGCCAGCAGTTTACAGGGTTATGTAACTGAAGCTTTCTTT. Protein product: CASSLQGYVTEAFF.

The chain couples TRBV5-4 to TRBJ2-3; D is possibly TRBD1 or TRBD2 (5 bases each). The V gene's germline CDR1 is SGHNT and CDR2 YYREEE (reference sequence). The ends were cut back, 3 bases at V and 2 bases at J, with 19 bases in the middle. The CDR3 has 17 amino acids. The CDR3 nucleotides are TGTGCCAGCAGCTGGGGACCACCGCGTGTTGCCACAGATACGCAGTATTTT. It encodes CASSWGPPRVATDTQYF. The whole variable domain, remainder taken from reference TRBV5-4 and TRBJ2-3, is ETGVTQSPTHLIKTRGQQVTLRCSSQSGHNTVSWYQQALGQGPQFIFQYYREEENGRGNFPPRFSGLQFPNYSSELNVNALELDDSALYLCASSWGPPRVATDTQYFGPGTRLTVL.

This clone was seen a single time. The chain links TRBV4-1 to TRBJ2-7; 10 bases agree with TRBD2. The junction had 7 bases not matched to a gene; V was cut back by 4 bases and J by 4 bases. CDR1 is MGHRA, CDR2 YSYEKL, per germline. The CDR3 is 15 amino acids. CDR3 loop: CASSRLSSGSYEQYF. CDR3 DNA: TGCGCCAGCAGCCGACTTTCTAGCGGGAGTTACGAGCAGTACTTC.

The chain couples TRBV5-8 to TRBJ2-7; the D is unclear. The CDR3 contains 14 residues. Between the trimmed V and J ends, which lost 2 bases and 2 bases, there was a span of 11 bases. Looked up from germline, CDR1 is SGHTS and CDR2 is YDEGEE. The CDR3 is CASSFVSEAYEQYF. The CDR3 DNA sequence: TGTGCCAGCAGCTTTGTCAGCGAAGCCTACGAGCAGTACTTC. Combining the CDR3 with reference TRBV5-8 and TRBJ2-7 gives the whole variable domain EAGVTQSPTHLIKTRGQQATLRCSPISGHTSVYWYQQALGLGLQFLLWYDEGEERNRGNFPPRFSGRQFPNYSSELNVNALELEDSALYLCASSFVSEAYEQYFGPGTRLTVT.

The chain employs TRBV9 and TRBJ2-2; D unresolved. CDR1 SGDLS and CDR2 YYNGEE come from the germline V gene. This CDR3 contains 12 residues. Between the trimmed V and J ends, which lost 5 bases and 6 bases, there was a span of 8 bases. CDR3 DNA: TGTGCCAGCAGGGGCTCACCCGGGGAGCTGTTTTTT. It translates to CASRGSPGELFF.

The V and J genes are TRBV4-1 and TRBJ2-5, with D perhaps TRBD2 (5 bases). The V end was cut by 0 bases, the J end by 4 bases, with 9 bases between. The CDR3 length is 14 residues. Germline CDR1 reads MGHRA; CDR2 reads YSYEKL. In DNA, the CDR3 is TGCGCCAGCAGCCAAGATGGGCGGGCAGAGACCCAGTACTTC. Protein: CASSQDGRAETQYF.

The chain employs TRBV27 and TRBJ2-1; 10 bases match TRBD2. This CDR3 has 17 amino acids. V was clipped by 1 base and J by 6 bases; unmatched bases: 9. The germline gives CDR1 MNHEY, CDR2 SMNVEV (reference sequence). As DNA, the CDR3 is TGTGCCAGCAGTTTATATAATCTAGCGGGAGTTCCCAATGAGCAGTTCTTC. Its translation is CASSLYNLAGVPNEQFF.

The V gene is TRBV28, the J gene TRBJ1-5; maybe TRBD1 (5 bases). The CDR3 is made up of 14 amino acids. Germline V lookup: CDR1 MDHEN, CDR2 SYDVKM. Deletions cut 3 bases from V and 5 bases from J, with 11 bases between. The CDR3: CASSFRDYHQPQHF. The DNA of the CDR3 is TGTGCCAGCAGTTTCAGGGATTATCATCAGCCCCAGCATTTT.

This chain joins TRBV28 and TRBJ2-5; D gene uncertain. Germline lookup yields CDR1 MDHEN and CDR2 SYDVKM. The CDR3 length is 12 residues. The germline V and J ends were trimmed by 5 bases and 3 bases, with 7 bases remaining between them. The chain's CDR3 is CASSSWEETQYF. The CDR3 region has the DNA TGTGCCAGCAGTAGTTGGGAAGAGACCCAGTACTTC.

The gene calls are TRBV27 and TRBJ2-7, with D perhaps TRBD1 (6 bases). V dropped 9 bases and J dropped 4 bases, with 31 bases sitting between them. From germline, CDR1 is MNHEY and CDR2 SMNVEV (reference sequence). This CDR3 comprises 18 residues. In DNA, the CDR3 is TGTGCCAGTTCCCTATCAGGGGAACGGCACGCCCGGCGGTACGAGCAGTACTTC. Its protein is CASSLSGERHARRYEQYF.

The gene calls are TRBV11-2 and TRBJ1-2; 8 bases are a match to TRBD1. V lost 1 base and J lost 7; bases outside the gene matches: 8. The V gene's germline CDR1 is SGHAT and CDR2 FQNNGV. This CDR3 has 15 amino acids. The CDR3 loop is CASSLGLKTGVGYTF. CDR3 nucleotides: TGTGCCAGCAGCTTAGGACTAAAGACAGGGGTTGGCTACACCTTC. The full variable domain, with the rest looked up from reference TRBV11-2 and TRBJ1-2, is EAGVAQSPRYKIIEKRQSVAFWCNPISGHATLYWYQQILGQGPKLLIQFQNNGVVDDSQLPKDRFSAERLKGVDSTLKIQPAKLEDSAVYLCASSLGLKTGVGYTFGSGTRLTVV.

To note about this clone: Distinct nucleotide sequences in the sample also encode this CDR3. V and J are TRBV7-9 and TRBJ2-1; 10 nucleotides agree with TRBD2. CDR1 SEHNR and CDR2 FQNEAQ come from the germline V gene (reference sequence). V lost 5 bases, J lost 4 bases, and 5 bases stayed unmatched. The length of the CDR3 is 15 residues. CDR3 residues: CASSPRTSGYNEQFF. In DNA, the CDR3 is TGTGCCAGCAGCCCGCGGACTAGCGGTTACAATGAGCAGTTCTTC.

V gene TRBV28 combines with J gene TRBJ2-7; D not certain. The CDR3 is 13 residues long. The germline V gene encodes CDR1 MDHEN and CDR2 SYDVKM. V lost 7 bases, J lost 5 bases, and 15 bases lay in between. The chain's CDR3 is CASTDGFADEQYF. The CDR3 nucleotides read TGTGCCAGCACCGACGGCTTCGCGGACGAGCAGTACTTC.

The CDR3 spells CASSPGQVGSDEQFF. The CDR3 DNA is TGTGCCAGCAGCCCGGGACAAGTGGGGAGCGATGAGCAGTTCTTC. The chain recombines TRBV9 with TRBJ2-1; possible D gene TRBD1, 6 bases. In germline, CDR1 is SGDLS, CDR2 YYNGEE. V lost 4 bases and J 8 bases, leaving 19 bases between the germline ends. The CDR3 loop spans 15 amino acids.

The J gene is TRBJ2-6, the V gene TRBV6-1; no clear D gene. V shed 4 bases and J shed 2 bases, with 9 bases lying between them. The CDR3 is 15 residues long. CDR1 MNHNS and CDR2 SASEGT come from the germline V gene. CDR3 bases: TGTGCCAGCAGTGGCCCTACTACTGGGGCCAACGTCCTGACTTTC. It specifies CASSGPTTGANVLTF.

This rearrangement joins TRBV15 to TRBJ2-2; D gene ambiguous. V was shortened by 5 bases and J by 1 base, with 8 bases between the two germline ends. Germline CDR1 reads LNHNV; CDR2 reads YYDKDF (reference sequence). The CDR3 contains 14 residues. CDR3 protein: CATSPRQNTGELFF. The CDR3 coding sequence is TGTGCCACCAGCCCCCGACAGAACACCGGGGAGCTGTTTTTT.

J is TRBJ2-3 and V is TRBV30; possible D gene TRBD2, 6 bases. The CDR3 consists of 13 residues. Germline values: CDR1 GTSNPN, CDR2 SVGIG (reference sequence). The V end was cut by 4 bases, the J end by 0 bases, with 8 bases between. CDR3 sequence: CAWMGTSTDTQYF. Here the CDR3 DNA reads TGTGCCTGGATGGGGACTAGCACAGATACGCAGTATTTT. Full variable domain (outside the CDR3, taken from reference TRBV30 and TRBJ2-3): SQTIHQWPATLVQPVGSPLSLECTVEGTSNPNLYWYRQAAGRGLQLLFYSVGIGQISSEVPQNLSASRPQDRQFILSSKKLLLSDSGFYLCAWMGTSTDTQYFGPGTRLTVL.

J is TRBJ1-1 and V is TRBV28; possible D gene TRBD1, 6 bases. The CDR3 consists of 16 residues. Trimming stripped 7 bases from V and 1 base from J, with 19 bases between. Germline CDR1 is MDHEN and CDR2 is SYDVKM. The chain's CDR3 is CASTPFRGLGNTEAFF. CDR3 nucleotide sequence: TGTGCCAGCACCCCCTTCCGGGGGCTGGGGAACACTGAAGCTTTCTTT.